These 25 T cell receptor beta chains originate from one sample sequenced in a study of shared clonotypes between healthy human individuals. Assay used: immunoSEQ multiplex PCR; TCRdb lists only in-frame clones, some missing. This sample carries about 490,000 clones, about 80% of them seen once, and the ten largest clones take approximately 12%. The sample comprised PBMCs. The source of these receptors is a woman aged 40 to 50 in good health. Some clones in this sample may be carry-over from other donors' samples.

The chain recombines TRBV7-2 with TRBJ2-1, with D unresolved. The V end lost 3 bases, the J end lost 8 bases, and 17 bases lay between the germline ends. Germline-derived CDR1 and CDR2 are SGHTA and FQGNSA. This CDR3 spans 15 amino acids. The CDR3 DNA reads TGTGCCAGCAGCTTCGGAAACCGGTTTAGTGATGAGCAGTTCTTC. Translated: CASSFGNRFSDEQFF.

The chain uses TRBV30 and TRBJ2-5; D is possibly TRBD1 (6 bases). The CDR3 runs to 15 residues. Germline CDR1 and CDR2: GTSNPN and SVGIG (reference sequence). Trimming took 0 bases from V and 3 from J, leaving 14 bases between them. CDR3 region: CAWSVQGWKKETQYF. DNA of the CDR3: TGTGCCTGGAGTGTACAGGGTTGGAAAAAAGAGACCCAGTACTTC.

This chain connects TRBV29-1 to TRBJ2-6; D is unresolved. Germline V gene lookup returns CDR1 SQVTM and CDR2 ANQGSEA. There are 14 residues in the CDR3. Between the trimmed V and J ends, which lost 6 bases and 0 bases, there was a span of 9 bases. CDR3 in DNA: TGCAGCGTGTCAGTTACCTCTGGGGCCAACGTCCTGACTTTC. Residues: CSVSVTSGANVLTF.

This chain connects TRBV28 to TRBJ2-7; D possibly corresponds to TRBD1 (5 bases). The germline CDR1 and CDR2 sequences are MDHEN and SYDVKM. This CDR3 contains 14 residues. V was clipped by 4 bases and J by 1 base, with 11 bases between them. The CDR3 sequence is CASSSDGASYEQYF. CDR3 bases: TGTGCCAGCAGTTCCGATGGGGCTTCCTACGAGCAGTACTTC.

The CDR3 spells CASSQTGVSGNTIYF. The CDR3 DNA reads as TGTGCCAGCAGCCAAACAGGGGTTTCTGGAAACACCATATATTTT. The rearrangement uses TRBV11-2 and TRBJ1-3, with 7 bases matching TRBD1. J lost 1 base, V lost 5 bases, and 5 bases had no gene match. The CDR3 contains 15 residues. CDR1 and CDR2 from the germline V gene are SGHAT and FQNNGV.

This clone was recorded at least ten times. This sequence joins TRBV30 and TRBJ1-2; 10 bases match TRBD1. The germline V gene encodes CDR1 GTSNPN and CDR2 SVGIG (reference sequence). Trimming cost V 4 bases and J 6 bases; bases outside gene matches: 8. This CDR3 is built from 14 residues. The CDR3 loop reads CAWILQTGGDGYTF. The CDR3 coding sequence is TGTGCCTGGATCCTACAGACAGGGGGCGATGGCTACACCTTC.

In its sample, this clone was seen a few times. The genes are TRBV14 and TRBJ2-3, with 7 bases matching TRBD2. The CDR3 has 18 residues. Germline trimming cut 0 bases from V and 1 base from J; bases unmatched to any gene: 10. CDR1 and CDR2 (germline): SGHDN, FVKESK. DNA for the CDR3: TGTGCCAGCAGCCAAGATCGGGAGGTGCGGGTAGGCACAGATACGCAGTATTTT. Translated, it gives CASSQDREVRVGTDTQYF. Using reference TRBV14 and TRBJ2-3 for the parts outside the CDR3, the full variable domain is EAGVTQFPSHSVIEKGQTVTLRCDPISGHDNLYWYRRVMGKEIKFLLHFVKESKQDESGMPNNRFLAERTGGTYSTLKVQPAELEDSGVYFCASSQDREVRVGTDTQYFGPGTRLTVL.

The table lists this clone with a few counts. The J gene is TRBJ2-2, the V gene TRBV19, with TRBD2 matching 8 bases. This CDR3 has 15 residues. The junction had 8 bases not matched to a gene; V was cut back by 7 bases and J by 4 bases. Germline V CDR1 and CDR2: LNHDA, SQIVND (reference sequence). The CDR3 sequence is CASTSQAGVTGELFF. The DNA of the CDR3 is TGTGCCAGTACCTCTCAAGCGGGAGTCACCGGGGAGCTGTTTTTT.

The rearrangement uses TRBV9 and TRBJ2-3, with 10 nucleotides matching TRBD2. Trimming removed 4 bases from V and 3 bases from J; junction bases left unmatched: 8. This CDR3 is built from 16 residues. Germline CDR1 reads SGDLS; CDR2 reads YYNGEE. The CDR3 DNA sequence: TGTGCCAGCAGCACCACCGGGACTAGCGATACAGATACGCAGTATTTT. Amino acid sequence: CASSTTGTSDTDTQYF. Full variable domain (rest looked up from reference TRBV9 and TRBJ2-3): DSGVTQTPKHLITATGQRVTLRCSPRSGDLSVYWYQQSLDQGLQFLIQYYNGEERAKGNILERFSAQQFPDLHSELNLSSLELGDSALYFCASSTTGTSDTDTQYFGPGTRLTVL.

The chain is built from TRBV29-1 and TRBJ2-1; tentative D call: TRBD2 (7 bases). Trimming removed 3 bases from V and 6 bases from J, with 21 bases in between. This CDR3 is 16 amino acids long. Germline V lookup: CDR1 SQVTM, CDR2 ANQGSEA. The CDR3 is CSVDRSGTTGGNEQFF. As DNA, the CDR3 is TGCAGCGTTGATCGATCGGGGACAACGGGGGGCAATGAGCAGTTCTTC.

This chain joins TRBV19 and TRBJ1-4; tentative D call: TRBD1 (6 bases). The V gene lost 5 bases and the J gene lost 3 bases, with 13 bases spanning the gap. CDR3 size: 15 residues. CDR1 is LNHDA and CDR2 is SQIVND in the germline V gene (reference sequence). The CDR3 nucleotides are TGTGCCAGTAGTGTAACGGGGGCACCTAATGAAAAACTGTTTTTT. Encoded protein: CASSVTGAPNEKLFF.

V gene TRBV21-1 combines with J gene TRBJ2-1; the listed D gene, TRBD2, was not tested against the DNA. TRBV21-1 is tagged as a pseudogene. The CDR3 has 16 amino acids. The CDR3 here is CASSMGLAGGPHEQFF. In nucleotides, the CDR3 is TGTGCCAGCAGCATGGGACTAGCGGGAGGGCCGCATGAGCAGTTCTTC.

This chain uses TRBV2 with TRBJ2-2; D ambiguous. The CDR3 has 11 residues. Germline-derived CDR1 and CDR2 are SNHLY and FYNNEI. The V end lost 7 bases, the J end lost 5 bases, and 5 bases lay between the germline ends. The CDR3 reads CASKETGELFF. In nucleotides, the CDR3 is TGTGCCAGCAAGGAAACCGGGGAGCTGTTTTTT.

This chain connects TRBV4-3 to TRBJ2-3; D gene uncertain. The CDR3 spans 13 residues. CDR1 LGHNA and CDR2 YSLEER come from the germline V gene. Between the trimmed V and J ends, which lost 1 base and 3 bases, there was a span of 5 bases. The chain's CDR3 is CASSQGSTDTQYF. The CDR3 DNA follows: TGCGCCAGCAGCCAAGGGTCGACAGATACGCAGTATTTT.

The J gene is TRBJ2-7, the V gene TRBV27; 8 nucleotides align to TRBD1. The V gene's germline CDR1 is MNHEY and CDR2 SMNVEV (reference sequence). The CDR3 is 17 residues long. The J segment lost 2 bases and the V segment lost 1 base, leaving 10 bases of the junction unmatched. The CDR3 nucleotides are TGTGCCAGCAGTTTATTCACGCAGGGGGCGAAGACCTACGAGCAGTACTTC. Protein sequence: CASSLFTQGAKTYEQYF.

This chain links TRBV7-9 with TRBJ2-7; D not resolved. Germline loops: CDR1 SEHNR, CDR2 FQNEAQ (reference sequence). Trimming removed 2 bases at V and 6 bases at J, with 8 bases between. The length of the CDR3 is 12 residues. The CDR3 DNA is TGTGCCAGCAGCTTACCCCTGGGCGAGCAGTACTTC. Translated, it gives CASSLPLGEQYF.

J is TRBJ1-1 and V is TRBV19; 7 nucleotides line up with TRBD1. From germline, CDR1 is LNHDA and CDR2 SQIVND (reference sequence). CDR3 length: 14 amino acids. J was trimmed by 0 bases and V by 8 bases; bases with no gene match: 6. DNA for the CDR3: TGTGCCAGTGGGCGACAGGGACTGAACACTGAAGCTTTCTTT. It translates to CASGRQGLNTEAFF. Filled out from reference TRBV19 and TRBJ1-1, the complete variable domain reads DGGITQSPKYLFRKEGQNVTLSCEQNLNHDAMYWYRQDPGQGLRLIYYSQIVNDFQKGDIAEGYSVSREKKESFPLTVTSAQKNPTAFYLCASGRQGLNTEAFFGQGTRLTVV.

The V call is TRBV11-2, the J call TRBJ2-3; 7 bases align to TRBD1. The CDR3 contains 12 residues. V shed 6 bases and J 11 bases; nucleotides not matched to a gene: 8. CDR1 SGHAT and CDR2 FQNNGV come from the germline V gene. In DNA, the CDR3 is TGTGCCAGCAGTTTTGACGGGGACAGGCAGTATTTT. This sequence encodes CASSFDGDRQYF.

This rearrangement joins TRBV6-1 to TRBJ2-3; no definite D call. Germline V gene lookup returns CDR1 MNHNS and CDR2 SASEGT. Between the trimmed V and J ends, which lost 6 bases and 3 bases, there was a span of 16 bases. The length of the CDR3 is 15 residues. Written as DNA, the CDR3 is TGTGCCAGCAGGGAAACCTGGATAGGTACAGATACGCAGTATTTT. Translating gives CASRETWIGTDTQYF.

The V gene is TRBV14, the J gene TRBJ2-1; 8 nucleotides line up with TRBD2. From germline, CDR1 is SGHDN and CDR2 FVKESK. The J segment lost 4 bases and the V segment lost 4 bases, leaving 6 bases of the junction unmatched. The CDR3 is 15 amino acids. Here the CDR3 DNA reads TGTGCCAGCAGCCTAGCGGGGAGCCAGTACAATGAGCAGTTCTTC. Its translation is CASSLAGSQYNEQFF.

The J gene is TRBJ2-1, the V gene TRBV5-1; 7 bases fit TRBD2. The CDR3 has 16 residues. V was pared by 0 bases and J by 3 bases, with 6 bases of the junction left unmatched. Germline V gene lookup returns CDR1 SGHRS and CDR2 YFSETQ. The CDR3 loop reads CASSLAPSGSYNEQFF. In DNA form, the CDR3 reads TGCGCCAGCAGCTTGGCCCCTAGCGGTAGCTACAATGAGCAGTTCTTC.

The rearrangement uses TRBV28 and TRBJ1-1, with D tentatively TRBD1 (6 bases). The ends were cut back, 5 bases at V and 1 base at J, with 20 bases in the middle. Per the germline V gene, CDR1 is MDHEN and CDR2 is SYDVKM. The CDR3 is 17 amino acids. The CDR3, as DNA: TGTGCCAGCAGTCTTTCCCCAGGGGCGTCGGCGAACACTGAAGCTTTCTTT. This codes for CASSLSPGASANTEAFF. Supplemented by reference TRBV28 and TRBJ1-1, the full variable domain reads DVKVTQSSRYLVKRTGEKVFLECVQDMDHENMFWYRQDPGLGLRLIYFSYDVKMKEKGDIPEGYSVSREKKERFSLILESASTNQTSMYLCASSLSPGASANTEAFFGQGTRLTVV.

V usage is TRBV4-2 and J usage is TRBJ1-1; 9 nucleotides match TRBD1. This CDR3 comprises 21 residues. Per the germline V gene, CDR1 is LGHNA and CDR2 is YNFKEQ. V dropped 0 bases and J dropped 4; count of bases not matched to a gene: 21. The CDR3 bases are TGTGCCAGCAGCCAAGACACAGGGGGACAGGGTAGAATAAACACGGTCACTGAAGCTTTCTTT. It is translated as CASSQDTGGQGRINTVTEAFF.

The chain recombines TRBV7-2 with TRBJ2-7; 9 positions match TRBD2. The V gene end was trimmed by 2 bases and the J gene end by 6 bases; junction bases not matched to a gene: 8. This CDR3 has 15 amino acids. Germline assignment: CDR1 SGHTA and CDR2 FQGNSA. As DNA, the CDR3 is TGTGCCAGCAGCTTAAGAATAGCGGGAGCGGGCGAGCAGTACTTC. This codes for CASSLRIAGAGEQYF.

V and J are TRBV5-1 and TRBJ2-3, with TRBD1 matching 8 bases. Germline V gene data show CDR1 as SGHRS and CDR2 as YFSETQ. V shed 4 bases, J shed 4 bases, and the junction held 8 bases outside the gene matches. The CDR3 has 15 residues. Here the CDR3 reads CASSPGQGFSDTQYF. The CDR3 DNA follows: TGCGCCAGCAGCCCCGGACAGGGATTTTCAGATACGCAGTATTTT. The variable domain in full, with the rest retrieved from reference TRBV5-1 and TRBJ2-3, is KAGVTQTPRYLIKTRGQQVTLSCSPISGHRSVSWYQQTPGQGLQFLFEYFSETQRNKGNFPGRFSGRQFSNSRSEMNVSTLELGDSALYLCASSPGQGFSDTQYFGPGTRLTVL.